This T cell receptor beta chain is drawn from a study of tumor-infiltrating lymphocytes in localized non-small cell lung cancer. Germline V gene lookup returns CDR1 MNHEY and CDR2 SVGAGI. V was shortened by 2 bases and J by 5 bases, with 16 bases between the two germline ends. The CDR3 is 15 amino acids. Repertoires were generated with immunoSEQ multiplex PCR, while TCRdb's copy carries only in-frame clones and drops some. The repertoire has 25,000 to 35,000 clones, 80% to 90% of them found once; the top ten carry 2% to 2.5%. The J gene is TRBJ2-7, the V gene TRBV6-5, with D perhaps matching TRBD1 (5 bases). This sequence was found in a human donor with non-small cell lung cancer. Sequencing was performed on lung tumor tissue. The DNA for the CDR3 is TGTGCCAGCAGTTACAGGTACAGGAATACGGACGAGCAGTACTTC. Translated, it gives CASSYRYRNTDEQYF.